One and the same sample provided the 20 T cell receptor beta chains below, sequenced in a study of blood T cell repertoires in COVID-19. Sequencing used immunoSEQ multiplex PCR; TCRdb keeps in-frame clones, though not all of them. The data show about 87,000 clones, approximately 89% seen once. Sequencing was performed on peripheral blood. The receptors originated from a woman aged 80 or older with active COVID-19.

CDR3 coding DNA: TGTGCCAGCAGTGAAATGATGGCCACGGGGTCCTACGAGCAGTACTTC. Translated, it gives CASSEMMATGSYEQYF. The rearrangement joins TRBV6-1 to TRBJ2-7; tentative D call: TRBD2 (5 bases). CDR3 length: 16 amino acids. The germline V gene has CDR1 MNHNS and CDR2 SASEGT. V lost 2 bases and J lost 1, with 15 bases in between.

The rearrangement links TRBV28 to TRBJ2-1; 9 nucleotides agree with TRBD2. CDR1 is MDHEN, CDR2 SYDVKM, per germline. The CDR3 has 17 residues. The ends lost 8 bases at V and 9 bases at J; junction bases unmatched: 20. The DNA of the CDR3 is TGTGCCAGCCTTCCGGGGGGCTGGGGCGGGAGGGGGCGTGAGCAGTTCTTC. Protein product: CASLPGGWGGRGREQFF.

The V and J genes are TRBV5-1 and TRBJ1-2; a possible D gene is TRBD1 (6 bases). V lost 0 bases and J lost 1, with 7 bases in between. Germline assignment: CDR1 SGHRS and CDR2 YFSETQ. The CDR3 is made up of 14 amino acids. The CDR3 reads CASSLAGDNYGYTF. In DNA, the CDR3 is TGCGCCAGCAGCTTGGCAGGGGATAACTATGGCTACACCTTC.

This clone was recorded only once. The chain is built from TRBV6-6 and TRBJ2-3, with 13 positions matching TRBD2. The germline V gene has CDR1 MNHNY and CDR2 SVGAGI (reference sequence). The CDR3 consists of 17 residues. V gave up 5 bases and J gave up 0 bases; unmatched junction bases: 5. CDR3 in DNA: TGTGCCAGCAGTCCAGGGACTAGCGGGGTTAGCACAGATACGCAGTATTTT. It codes for CASSPGTSGVSTDTQYF.

Regarding this clone: One junction end disagrees with the germline gene, perhaps due to a read error. The rearrangement joins TRBV15 to TRBJ1-4; TRBD1 agrees at 8 bases. The CDR3 covers 13 residues. Germline-derived CDR1 and CDR2 are LNHNV and YYDKDF (reference sequence). The CDR3: CATSRVFYRQGLF. The CDR3 region has the DNA TGTGCCACCAGCAGAGTTTTCTACCGACAGGGGCTTTTT.

This sequence joins TRBV7-2 and TRBJ1-5; D might be TRBD1 (5 bases). The CDR3 totals 13 residues. Per germline, CDR1 SGHTA and CDR2 FQGNSA. Deletions cut 5 bases from V and 7 bases from J, with 12 bases between. In nucleotides, the CDR3 is TGTGCCAGCAGCCTAGAGACAGTCCAGCCCCAGCATTTT. It is translated as CASSLETVQPQHF. Full variable domain (missing parts from reference TRBV7-2 and TRBJ1-5): GAGVSQSPSNKVTEKGKDVELRCDPISGHTALYWYRQSLGQGLEFLIYFQGNSAPDKSGLPSDRFSAERTGGSVSTLTIQRTQQEDSAVYLCASSLETVQPQHFGDGTRLSIL.

The V and J genes are TRBV30 and TRBJ2-7; TRBD2 matches 7 bases. Germline V gene data show CDR1 as GTSNPN and CDR2 as SVGIG (reference sequence). The CDR3 has 13 amino acids. Trimming removed 4 bases from V and 1 base from J; junction bases left unmatched: 4. The DNA for the CDR3 is TGTGCCTGGAAGGGAGGGCCTTCCTACGAGCAGTACTTC. Encoded protein: CAWKGGPSYEQYF.

J is TRBJ2-7 and V is TRBV7-2, with 14 bases fitting TRBD2. Germline trimming cut 1 base from V and 7 bases from J; bases unmatched to any gene: 3. The CDR3 sequence is 15 residues long. CDR1 and CDR2 from the germline V gene are SGHTA and FQGNSA. CDR3 coding DNA: TGTGCCAGCAGCTTAGTACGACTAGCGGGAGGGGAGCAGTACTTC. It specifies CASSLVRLAGGEQYF.

J is TRBJ1-6 and V is TRBV5-1; 10 bases agree with TRBD1. The junction had 7 bases not matched to a gene; V was cut back by 4 bases and J by 9 bases. This CDR3 has 15 amino acids. Germline V lookup: CDR1 SGHRS, CDR2 YFSETQ. The CDR3 loop is CASSRETGGISPLHF. Here the CDR3 DNA reads TGCGCCAGCAGCAGAGAGACAGGGGGCATTTCACCCCTCCACTTT.

The chain has TRBV7-2 and TRBJ2-3; weak D call: TRBD1 (6 bases). Germline CDR1 SGHTA, CDR2 FQGNSA. Trimming took off 2 bases at V and 9 bases at J, with 15 bases between the two ends. The CDR3 covers 14 residues. The CDR3 loop is CASSLPGTRQTQYF. The CDR3 nucleotides read TGTGCCAGCAGCTTACCGGGGACACGGCAAACGCAGTATTTT.

The rearrangement links TRBV29-1 to TRBJ2-1; TRBD2 agrees at 11 bases. The germline gives CDR1 SQVTM, CDR2 ANQGSEA. Trimming took 0 bases from V and 6 from J; bases not matched to a gene: 10. The CDR3 is 17 residues long. CDR3 amino acids: CSVEDFTSGRGGNEQFF. CDR3 nucleotides: TGCAGCGTTGAAGATTTTACTAGCGGGAGAGGGGGCAATGAGCAGTTCTTC.

This clone was found a few times. The chain recombines TRBV28 with TRBJ1-5; TRBD1 is a possible D gene (6 bases). Germline V lookup: CDR1 MDHEN, CDR2 SYDVKM. Trimming stripped 5 bases from V and 5 bases from J, with 16 bases between. CDR3 length equals 15 residues. Written as DNA, the CDR3 is TGTGCCAGCAGTCCTGGGGGGGCAGGGCATCAGCCCCAGCATTTT. It specifies CASSPGGAGHQPQHF.

The V and J genes are TRBV6-2 or TRBV6-3 and TRBJ2-1, with TRBD1 matching over 8 bases. CDR1 is MNHEY, CDR2 SVGEGT, per germline. This CDR3 has 16 residues. V dropped 3 bases and J dropped 9; count of bases not matched to a gene: 13. In DNA, the CDR3 is TGTGCCAGCAGTTATAATAGGCAGGGGGCGCGCGGTGAGCAGTTCTTC. This encodes CASSYNRQGARGEQFF.

The J gene is TRBJ1-1, the V gene TRBV18, with 9 positions matching TRBD1. J gave up 1 base and V 4 bases, and 4 bases lay outside the gene matches. CDR1 is KGHSH, CDR2 LQKENI, per germline. The CDR3 loop spans 15 amino acids. The CDR3 loop is CASSQQGAENTEAFF. CDR3 nucleotide sequence: TGTGCCAGCTCACAACAGGGGGCGGAGAACACTGAAGCTTTCTTT.

This chain joins TRBV5-1 and TRBJ2-3; 13 bases match TRBD2. The trim removed 4 bases at V and 4 bases at J, leaving 3 bases unmatched. The germline gives CDR1 SGHRS, CDR2 YFSETQ. The CDR3 has 15 residues. CDR3 sequence (DNA): TGCGCCAGCAGCCCGGGACTAGCGGGACCAGATACGCAGTATTTT. This encodes CASSPGLAGPDTQYF.

V usage is TRBV5-5 and J usage is TRBJ2-7; perhaps TRBD1 as D (6 bases). Per germline, CDR1 SGHKS and CDR2 YYEKEE (reference sequence). Trimming shortened V by 2 bases and J by 5 bases, and 20 bases separated the two germline ends. This CDR3 has 16 amino acids. CDR3: CASSFPPGRGGHEQYF. Here the CDR3 DNA reads TGTGCCAGCAGCTTCCCTCCGGGGAGAGGGGGACACGAGCAGTACTTC.

The genes are TRBV6-2 or TRBV6-3 and TRBJ2-1; the D gene is possibly TRBD2 (6 bases). V was shortened by 2 bases and J by 5 bases, with 13 bases between the two germline ends. The CDR3 has 15 amino acids. Per the germline V gene, CDR1 is MNHEY and CDR2 is SVGEGT. The CDR3 DNA sequence: TGTGCCAGCAGTTACAGAGTGGGCGGGAACAATGAGCAGTTCTTC. Protein: CASSYRVGGNNEQFF.

The V call is TRBV24-1, the J call TRBJ2-2; 7 bases line up with TRBD2. Germline V gene sequence: CDR1 KGHDR, CDR2 SFDVKD. This CDR3 has 14 amino acids. Germline trimming cut 7 bases from V and 0 bases from J; bases unmatched to any gene: 1. The CDR3 spells CATRGGTNTGELFF. CDR3 in DNA: TGTGCCACCAGGGGAGGGACGAACACCGGGGAGCTGTTTTTT.

This clone occurred once. J is TRBJ1-2 and V is TRBV20-1, with D hard to call. Germline-derived CDR1 and CDR2 are DFQATT and SNEGSKA (reference sequence). CDR3 length: 11 residues. Trimming stripped 4 bases from V and 8 bases from J, with 11 bases between. CDR3 protein: CSATSLEGYTF. The CDR3 DNA follows: TGCAGTGCTACCTCCCTAGAGGGCTACACCTTC.

The rearrangement joins TRBV27 to TRBJ2-3; 8 bases are shared with TRBD2. The CDR3 runs 17 residues. From germline, CDR1 is MNHEY and CDR2 SMNVEV (reference sequence). V gave up 5 bases and J gave up 2 bases; unmatched junction bases: 12. The CDR3 loop is CASSPSTAGGLTDTQYF. The CDR3 DNA reads as TGTGCCAGCAGTCCCTCGACGGCGGGGGGCCTCACAGATACGCAGTATTTT.